The clone carrying this T cell receptor (beta chain) showed up many times. Its antigen is still unknown. This sample stems from a study of response to subunit inactivated influenza vaccine. TCRdb reprocessed the RT-PCR reads with MiXCR, giving one entry per CDR3 protein. This table has about 650,000 distinct CDR3 sequences, less than 20% appearing once. The CDR3 is 13 residues long. Trimming removed 5 bases at V and 7 bases at J, with 15 bases between. CDR1 and CDR2 from the germline V gene are SEHNR and FQNEAQ (reference sequence). Points from the study as a whole: After each seasonal influenza vaccination, few new T cells are recruited, the authors suggested.

This receptor was taken from a man between 50 and 59 years old who received an inactivated influenza vaccine. The sequences come from PBMCs from blood, collected roughly 12 days after vaccination. The gene calls are TRBV7-9 and TRBJ2-7; the D gene is possibly TRBD2 (6 bases). The CDR3 bases are TGTGCCAGCAGCGTCCCGGGAGCGGAGGAGCAGTACTTC. Translated, it gives CASSVPGAEEQYF. Using reference TRBV7-9 and TRBJ2-7 for the parts outside the CDR3, the full variable domain is DTGVSQNPRHKITKRGQNVTFRCDPISEHNRLYWYRQTLGQGPEFLTYFQNEAQLEKSRLLSDRFSAERPKGSFSTLEIQRTEQGDSAMYLCASSVPGAEEQYFGPGTRLTVT.